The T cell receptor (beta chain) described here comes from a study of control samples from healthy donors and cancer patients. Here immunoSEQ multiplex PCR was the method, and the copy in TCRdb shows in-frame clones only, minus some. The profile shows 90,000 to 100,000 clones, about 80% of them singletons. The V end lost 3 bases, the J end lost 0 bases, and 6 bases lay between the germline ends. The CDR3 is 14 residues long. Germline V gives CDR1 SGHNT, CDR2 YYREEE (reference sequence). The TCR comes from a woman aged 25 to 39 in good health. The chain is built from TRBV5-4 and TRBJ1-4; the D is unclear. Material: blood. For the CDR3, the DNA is TGTGCCAGCAGCTCGGGCGCAACTAATGAAAAACTGTTTTTT. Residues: CASSSGATNEKLFF.